These 23 T cell receptor beta chains were sequenced from one sample in a study of CD8 T cells in ankylosing spondylitis. TCRdb called the 5' RACE reads again in MiXCR, with one record for every CDR3 protein. This repertoire shows 500,000 to 650,000 distinct CDR3 sequences, about 5% found once; its top ten account for under 4.5%. Study observations and caveats: For ankylosing spondylitis blood, a TCR beta motif of under 10 highly homologous variants appeared characteristic.

Their antigen targets remain unknown. Sequenced material: blood, either unsorted or a sorted T cell fraction (not recorded which). The receptor source for this set is a male donor with ankylosing spondylitis.

This clonotype was seen at least ten times. This chain joins TRBV20-1 and TRBJ1-2; D is uncertain. V was pared by 0 bases and J by 2 bases, with 13 bases between. Looked up from germline, CDR1 is DFQATT and CDR2 is SNEGSKA (reference sequence). There are 15 residues in the CDR3. The CDR3: CSARDRPGNNYGYTF. CDR3 sequence (DNA): TGCAGTGCTAGAGATAGGCCAGGCAACAACTATGGCTACACCTTC.

The gene calls are TRBV5-6 and TRBJ2-4, with D perhaps TRBD1 or TRBD2 (5 bases each). The V gene lost 3 bases and the J gene lost 0 bases, with 13 bases spanning the gap. CDR1 and CDR2 from the germline V gene are SGHDT and YYEEEE. The CDR3 has 16 amino acids. The CDR3: CASSSQPGLAKNIQYF. The CDR3 nucleotides read TGTGCCAGCAGCTCCCAACCGGGGCTAGCCAAAAACATTCAGTACTTC.

This clonotype has ten or more counts. The chain is built from TRBV5-1 and TRBJ2-1; 10 nucleotides match TRBD2. Germline values: CDR1 SGHRS, CDR2 YFSETQ. The length of the CDR3 is 14 residues. Trimming cost V 2 bases and J 8 bases; bases outside gene matches: 4. Here the CDR3 DNA reads TGCGCCAGCAGCTTCGGGACTAGCGTTTATGAGCAGTTCTTC. It translates to CASSFGTSVYEQFF.

The V call is TRBV7-2, the J call TRBJ1-2, with 10 bases fitting TRBD1. The V segment lost 5 bases and the J segment 5 bases; nucleotides outside the gene matches: 14. The length of the CDR3 is 17 residues. Germline V gives CDR1 SGHTA, CDR2 FQGNSA. CDR3 loop: CASSNRDRGRRLYGYTF. The CDR3 nucleotides read TGTGCCAGCAGCAACCGGGACAGGGGCCGCCGTCTTTATGGCTACACCTTC. Full variable domain (outside the CDR3, taken from reference TRBV7-2 and TRBJ1-2): GAGVSQSPSNKVTEKGKDVELRCDPISGHTALYWYRQSLGQGLEFLIYFQGNSAPDKSGLPSDRFSAERTGGSVSTLTIQRTQQEDSAVYLCASSNRDRGRRLYGYTFGSGTRLTVV.

Many counts were recorded for this clonotype. The chain has TRBV6-5 and TRBJ1-2; no clear D gene. The V end lost 0 bases, the J end lost 3 bases, and 11 bases lay between the germline ends. This CDR3 is 15 amino acids long. Germline V gene data show CDR1 as MNHEY and CDR2 as SVGAGI. CDR3 residues: CASSYSIRGDYGYTF. The CDR3 DNA follows: TGTGCCAGCAGTTACTCGATTCGGGGTGACTATGGCTACACCTTC.

This clonotype has ten or more counts. The rearrangement links TRBV5-1 to TRBJ2-1, with 10 bases lining up with TRBD1. The CDR3 covers 15 residues. Germline V gene lookup returns CDR1 SGHRS and CDR2 YFSETQ. The V gene end was trimmed by 1 base and the J gene end by 4 bases; junction bases not matched to a gene: 2. This chain's CDR3 is CASSLSGQGYNEQFF. The DNA of the CDR3 is TGCGCCAGCAGCTTGTCGGGACAGGGGTACAATGAGCAGTTCTTC.

This clonotype was counted a few times. CDR3 sequence: CASGRVSEQYF. In DNA form, the CDR3 reads TGTGCCAGCGGCCGGGTGTCCGAGCAGTACTTC. The rearrangement uses TRBV7-2 and TRBJ2-7; D is unresolved. The CDR3 length is 11 residues. Germline V gene sequence: CDR1 SGHTA, CDR2 FQGNSA. V was trimmed by 8 bases and J by 6 bases, leaving 11 bases between them.

This clonotype was counted at least ten times. CDR3 in amino acids: CASSQDSHRVNYGYTF. DNA of the CDR3: TGCGCCAGCAGCCAAGATTCACACAGAGTAAACTATGGCTACACCTTC. The chain uses TRBV4-3 and TRBJ1-2; D is uncertain. V was pared by 0 bases and J by 2 bases, with 13 bases between. Germline V lookup: CDR1 LGHNA, CDR2 YSLEER. This CDR3 is 16 amino acids long.

This clonotype was observed at least ten times. The gene calls are TRBV7-2 and TRBJ2-3; TRBD2 matches 7 bases. V shed 2 bases, J shed 3 bases, and the junction held 8 bases outside the gene matches. CDR1 SGHTA and CDR2 FQGNSA come from the germline V gene. CDR3 length: 16 amino acids. The CDR3 sequence is CASSLMAGVGTDTQYF. The DNA for the CDR3 is TGTGCCAGCAGCTTAATGGCGGGAGTAGGTACAGATACGCAGTATTTT.

This clonotype has ten or more counts. The chain combines TRBV6-2 or TRBV6-3 with TRBJ2-7; D is perhaps TRBD1 (6 bases). The CDR3 extends over 12 amino acids. V shed 8 bases and J shed 3 bases, with 11 bases lying between them. Looked up from germline, CDR1 is MNHEY and CDR2 is SVGEGT. The CDR3 region is CASGYRDYEQYF. The CDR3 bases are TGTGCCAGCGGCTACAGGGACTACGAGCAGTACTTC.

There are many counts of this clonotype. V and J are TRBV12-3 or TRBV12-4 and TRBJ2-3; D is uncertain. This CDR3 has 12 residues. The V and J ends lost 4 bases and 10 bases respectively, with 12 bases between them. The CDR3 is CASSSTVVAQYF. The CDR3 DNA reads TGTGCCAGCAGTTCCACGGTTGTGGCGCAGTATTTT.

This clonotype was observed many times. The chain uses TRBV4-1 and TRBJ2-4; the match to TRBD1 covers 8 bases. The CDR3 spans 15 residues. In germline, CDR1 is MGHRA, CDR2 YSYEKL. Trimming at V came to 0 bases and at J to 3 bases, leaving 1 base not matched to a gene. The CDR3 DNA follows: TGCGCCAGCAGCCAAGACAGGGGGCGCAAAAACATTCAGTACTTC. Protein product: CASSQDRGRKNIQYF.

This clonotype was recorded a few times. The chain has TRBV28 and TRBJ2-5; weak D call: TRBD2 (5 bases). Germline CDR1 and CDR2: MDHEN and SYDVKM. This CDR3 region has 16 residues. The germline V and J ends were trimmed by 0 bases and 2 bases, with 13 bases remaining between them. CDR3 coding DNA: TGTGCCAGCAGTTTATGGGTGGGGAGAAGGCAAGAGACCCAGTACTTC. It translates to CASSLWVGRRQETQYF.

There are many counts of this clonotype. This chain joins TRBV4-1 and TRBJ1-1; D might be TRBD1 (5 bases). With 0 bases removed from V and 5 bases from J, the gap between germline ends came to 7 bases. The V gene's germline CDR1 is MGHRA and CDR2 YSYEKL. The CDR3 loop spans 13 amino acids. The CDR3 nucleotides are TGCGCCAGCAGCCAAGATAAGGGGACTGAAGCTTTCTTT. Its translation: CASSQDKGTEAFF.

Many counts were recorded for this clonotype. The chain uses TRBV25-1 and TRBJ2-7; 8 bases match TRBD2. The J segment lost 5 bases and the V segment lost 6 bases, leaving 3 bases of the junction unmatched. The CDR3 covers 12 residues. CDR1 MGHDK and CDR2 SYGVNS come from the germline V gene. CDR3 loop: CASRLADNEQYF. The CDR3 DNA reads as TGTGCCAGCAGACTAGCGGACAACGAGCAGTACTTC.

The chain combines TRBV7-2 with TRBJ2-1; no clear D gene. From germline, CDR1 is SGHTA and CDR2 FQGNSA. The CDR3 extends over 16 amino acids. The V and J ends lost 2 bases and 3 bases respectively, with 14 bases between them. The CDR3, as DNA: TGTGCCAGCAGCTTAAGATTGAGCGCCAACTACAATGAGCAGTTCTTC. Translating it yields CASSLRLSANYNEQFF.

This clonotype has at least ten counts. The V call is TRBV5-1, the J call TRBJ2-7; D may be TRBD1 (6 bases). Germline V gene sequence: CDR1 SGHRS, CDR2 YFSETQ. Trimming took 2 bases from V and 0 from J, leaving 12 bases between them. This CDR3 region has 15 residues. CDR3 sequence: CASSFGTSISYEQYF. The CDR3 DNA reads as TGCGCCAGCAGCTTCGGGACATCCATCTCCTACGAGCAGTACTTC.

The table lists this clonotype with many counts. This chain joins TRBV29-1 and TRBJ2-5; D gene unclear. Trimming removed 4 bases from V and 5 bases from J, with 14 bases in between. The CDR3 spans 13 residues. Germline CDR1 and CDR2: SQVTM and ANQGSEA. The CDR3: CSVVRSMGETQYF. The CDR3 DNA is TGCAGCGTTGTGAGGTCGATGGGGGAGACCCAGTACTTC.

This clonotype was detected many times. V and J are TRBV18 and TRBJ2-1; D is unclear. The V gene's germline CDR1 is KGHSH and CDR2 LQKENI. Trimming left V 0 bases short and J 7 bases short, with 7 bases between. This CDR3 region has 13 residues. CDR3 DNA sequence: TGTGCCAGCTCACCACCTTCGGTAAATGAGCAGTTCTTC. Translating it yields CASSPPSVNEQFF.

Many counts were recorded for this clonotype. The gene calls are TRBV6-5 and TRBJ1-1; D gene uncertain. This CDR3 region has 16 residues. The V gene lost 0 bases and the J gene lost 3 bases, with 14 bases spanning the gap. Germline assignment: CDR1 MNHEY and CDR2 SVGAGI. CDR3 sequence (DNA): TGTGCCAGCAGTTACTCGAGTGCGGACGGATACACTGAAGCTTTCTTT. Its protein product is CASSYSSADGYTEAFF.

There are a few counts of this clonotype. The chain carries TRBV9 and TRBJ1-1; 7 nucleotides align to TRBD1. The V gene end was trimmed by 3 bases and the J gene end by 3 bases; junction bases not matched to a gene: 5. The length of the CDR3 is 14 residues. CDR1 is SGDLS, CDR2 YYNGEE, per germline. The DNA of the CDR3 is TGTGCCAGCAGCGCCGGGACAGTGGACACTGAAGCTTTCTTT. Translation: CASSAGTVDTEAFF.

In its sample, this clonotype was seen many times. The J gene is TRBJ2-2, the V gene TRBV5-1, with D unclear. The germline CDR1 and CDR2 sequences are SGHRS and YFSETQ. The CDR3 length is 16 residues. V was trimmed by 1 base and J by 4 bases, leaving 14 bases between them. The chain's CDR3 is CASSLKQPRTTGELFF. CDR3 nucleotides: TGCGCCAGCAGCTTGAAACAGCCGCGGACCACCGGGGAGCTGTTTTTT.

This clonotype occurred a few times. The gene calls are TRBV20-1 and TRBJ2-7; TRBD2 matches at 12 bases. The CDR3 runs 15 residues. The germline V gene has CDR1 DFQATT and CDR2 SNEGSKA (reference sequence). V shed 6 bases and J 5 bases; nucleotides not matched to a gene: 11. The CDR3 DNA follows: TGCAGTGCAACCGCTAGCGGGGGGGCATTAGACGAGCAGTACTTC. Its translation: CSATASGGALDEQYF.